Reported below is one TCR beta chain. This clonotype was observed at least ten times. Its antigen remains unidentified. Base qualities are missing; no much larger clone stands one base away. V loses 4 bases of germline sequence and J loses 7 bases, and the interval between the two ends is 7 bases. Taken from the germline V gene, the CDR1 and CDR2 loops are SQVTM and ANQGSEA. The CDR3, cysteine through phenylalanine, is 10 amino acids long. The only DNA kept is the CDR3, 30 bases in frame from the first base. Amplification of TCR beta CDR3 regions was carried out from RNA transcripts. For the first round of RT-PCR on the TCR CDR3, the HTBI primer set was used together with the Qiagen OneStep RT-PCR kit. Libraries were constructed in a second round of multiplex PCR, after which size selection and purification were performed. Sequencing of the libraries was done on an Illumina HiSeq2000 using paired-end 100 bp reads. The authors processed their data as follows. SOAPnuke was used to process the raw data, throwing out any read that contained adapters or uncalled bases, had a mean Phred below 15, or lacked an exact constant-primer or identifier match. COPE v1.2.5 was used to merge the high-quality paired reads, and each unique nucleotide sequence was defined as a clonotype. MiTCR v1.1 was used to align the clonotypes against IMGT TRBV, TRBD and TRBJ reference segments. Only V-J combinations with frequency above 0.0001, covering 99% to 99.2% of repertoires, were analysed. The TCS score was defined as the ratio of F50 (clonal expansion) to E x V (chaos), calculated using BLOSUM62-based TCRdist between CDR3 peptides within each V-J. Welch's t-statistics and random forest reduced 514 V-J features to 10 to 15, which were used in a naive Bayes classifier (R e1071). TCRdb applied fastp at Q25 and MiXCR to the public reads, then kept only in-frame beta chains. Here each entry gathers all rows of one CDR3 protein and keeps the most common genes and DNA. Here the V and J calls rest on TCRdb's processing, not on the authors' analysis. The sample includes about 200,000 distinct CDR3 sequences, with roughly a sixth observed a single time. The top ten constitute roughly 49% of the sample.

The data are from a study of T cells in Graves' hyperthyroidism and ophthalmopathy (dated by TCRdb to about 2019). Turning to the overall study: Peripheral blood samples were taken at initial diagnosis, before any treatment was given. TCR V-J signatures able to tell the groups apart were searched for in a discovery cohort of approximately 95 patients, of whom over 40 had Graves' ophthalmopathy and more than 55 had stable Graves' hyperthyroidism. Prospective prediction of ophthalmopathy was tested in an independent validation cohort of under 20 hyperthyroidism patients and 17 patients who later progressed to ophthalmopathy. The 100 or so discovery patients were divided at random into training and test sets in a 7:3 ratio. In roughly six Graves' hyperthyroidism patients, the study also compared T-cell repertoires from thyroid tissue with T-cell repertoires from blood. After blood sampling, hyperthyroidism patients were treated with methimazole at a starting dose of 30 mg daily, and ophthalmopathy patients were treated with high-dose intravenous methylprednisolone. According to the paper, TCR Vbeta CDR3 sequencing was carried out on over 130 peripheral blood samples, which came from 40 to 45 ophthalmopathy, approximately 78 hyperthyroidism and roughly 17 progressor patients. Study-wide conclusions, independent of this receptor: Most expanded thyroid clonotypes (frequency above 0.001) were also found in blood, which suggests that blood repertoires may mirror thyroid immune responses. In validation, the model predicted progression to ophthalmopathy with around 71% sensitivity and roughly 72% specificity, a median of about 6 months before onset. No statistical method was used to set the sample size in advance, and investigators knew the group allocation. A model built on a 13 V-J signature distinguished ophthalmopathy from stable hyperthyroidism, reaching 85% to 90% sensitivity and 81% to 83% specificity in cross-validation and 80%/75% in testing.

Graves' hyperthyroidism was defined as stable when no progression to ophthalmopathy occurred over 18 months of follow-up. Hyperthyroidism patients were aged 18 to 65 years and newly diagnosed, with disease duration of less than 2 months. The study excluded patients with uncontrolled infections, other autoimmune diseases, pregnancy or lactation. Diagnoses were based on clinical symptoms, serum thyroxine and TRAb, thyroid ultrasound and orbital computed tomography. PBMCs were separated from 8 to 10 ml of fresh peripheral blood using Ficoll-Paque density gradient centrifugation. Total RNA was extracted with Trizol reagent, and quality was checked on an Agilent 2100 Bioanalyzer.

The sequence derives from a woman in her forties or fifties with Graves' hyperthyroidism. Source material: blood. The rearranged chain carries TRBV29-1 and TRBJ1-1; the D gene identity is not certain. The DNA is as follows: TGCAGCGTTGGGGCTTTTGAAGCTTTCTTT. The translation is CSVGAFEAFF.